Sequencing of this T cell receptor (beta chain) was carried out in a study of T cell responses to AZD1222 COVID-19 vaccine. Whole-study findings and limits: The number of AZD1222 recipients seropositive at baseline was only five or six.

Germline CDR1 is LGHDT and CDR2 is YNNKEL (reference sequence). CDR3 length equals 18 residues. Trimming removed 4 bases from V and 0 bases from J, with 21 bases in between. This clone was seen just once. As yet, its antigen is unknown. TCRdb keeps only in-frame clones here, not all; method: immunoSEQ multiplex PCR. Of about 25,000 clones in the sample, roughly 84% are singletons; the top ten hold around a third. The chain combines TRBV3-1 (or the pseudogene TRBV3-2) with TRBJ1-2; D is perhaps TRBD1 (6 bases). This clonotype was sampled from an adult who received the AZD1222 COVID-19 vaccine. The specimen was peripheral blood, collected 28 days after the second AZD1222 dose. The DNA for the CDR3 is TGTGCCAGCAGCCGAAACGCAAGGGGGACTCAACCTAACTATGGCTACACCTTC. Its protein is CASSRNARGTQPNYGYTF.